This entry lists 9 T cell receptor beta chains sequenced from one sample in a study of blood T cell repertoires in COVID-19. Generated by immunoSEQ multiplex PCR, the TCRdb table keeps only in-frame clones and is missing some. This sample yields roughly 250,000 clones, of which roughly 89% are seen a single time; approximately 9.5% belongs to the top ten. What was sequenced was PBMCs or T cells enriched from blood (not recorded which). The receptors here all came from a man aged 35-49 years who had recovered from COVID-19.

The chain employs TRBV28 and TRBJ2-1; possible D gene TRBD1, 6 bases. The length of the CDR3 is 15 residues. Germline CDR1 reads MDHEN; CDR2 reads SYDVKM. V lost 4 bases to trimming and J lost 4 bases, with 14 bases between them. CDR3 residues: CASSSRDTPYNEQFF. The CDR3 DNA reads TGTGCCAGCAGTTCCCGGGACACTCCGTACAATGAGCAGTTCTTC.

V and J are TRBV10-3 and TRBJ2-5; 15 bases are a match to TRBD2. The CDR3 totals 18 residues. Trimming took 4 bases from V and 5 from J; bases not matched to a gene: 11. The germline CDR1 and CDR2 sequences are ENHRY and SYGVKD. The CDR3: CAISGTGLAGGPAETQYF. The DNA for the CDR3 is TGTGCCATCAGTGGAACCGGACTAGCGGGAGGGCCGGCCGAGACCCAGTACTTC.

This chain connects TRBV7-3 to TRBJ1-2; the match to TRBD1 covers 9 bases. The V segment lost 2 bases and the J segment 2 bases; nucleotides outside the gene matches: 3. The CDR3 runs 15 residues. Germline assignment: CDR1 SGHTA and CDR2 FQGTGA. CDR3 residues: CASSLGTGGNYGYTF. The DNA for the CDR3 is TGTGCCAGCAGCTTAGGCACAGGGGGCAACTATGGCTACACCTTC. Filled out from reference TRBV7-3 and TRBJ1-2, the complete variable domain reads GAGVSQTPSNKVTEKGKYVELRCDPISGHTALYWYRQSLGQGPEFLIYFQGTGAADDSGLPNDRFFAVRPEGSVSTLKIQRTERGDSAVYLCASSLGTGGNYGYTFGSGTRLTVV.

Here the CDR3 reads CASSPNDGGLVYEQYF. The CDR3 DNA reads TGTGCCAGCAGCCCAAATGACGGGGGTTTGGTATACGAGCAGTACTTC. V and J are TRBV5-6 and TRBJ2-7; tentative D call: TRBD2 (6 bases). The length of the CDR3 is 16 residues. Germline CDR1 is SGHDT and CDR2 is YYEEEE. V was pared by 4 bases and J by 4 bases, with 21 bases between.

As regards this clone: The identical CDR3 is also encoded by other nucleotide sequences in the sample. This chain joins TRBV18 and TRBJ2-7; TRBD1 matches at 7 bases. In germline, CDR1 is KGHSH, CDR2 LQKENI. The CDR3 totals 13 residues. V shed 3 bases, J shed 2 bases, and the junction held 1 base outside the gene matches. This chain's CDR3 is CASSPGQTYEQYF. CDR3 bases: TGTGCCAGCTCACCGGGACAGACCTACGAGCAGTACTTC.

This chain joins TRBV12-5 and TRBJ1-2; D uncertain. This CDR3 region has 12 residues. Trimming took 7 bases from V and 1 from J, leaving 7 bases between them. Germline V gene lookup returns CDR1 LGHNT and CDR2 FRNRAP. This chain's CDR3 is CASALVNYGYTF. Written as DNA, the CDR3 is TGTGCTAGTGCATTAGTTAACTATGGCTACACCTTC.

This chain uses TRBV2 with TRBJ1-6; maybe TRBD1 (5 bases). This CDR3 has 16 amino acids. The V gene lost 6 bases and the J gene lost 0 bases, with 12 bases spanning the gap. Germline V lookup: CDR1 SNHLY, CDR2 FYNNEI. This chain's CDR3 is CASSDSVSSYNSPLHF. The CDR3 nucleotides are TGTGCCAGCAGCGACAGTGTAAGCTCCTATAATTCACCCCTCCACTTT.

The chain is built from TRBV10-3 and TRBJ2-7, with D tentatively TRBD2 (6 bases). This CDR3 has 13 residues. Per the germline V gene, CDR1 is ENHRY and CDR2 is SYGVKD. V lost 4 bases, J lost 5 bases, and 12 bases lay in between. The CDR3 loop reads CAISGGEADEQYF. The CDR3, as DNA: TGTGCCATCAGTGGGGGGGAGGCCGACGAGCAGTACTTC.

The gene calls are TRBV28 and TRBJ2-7, with D unclear. Germline CDR1 reads MDHEN; CDR2 reads SYDVKM. The V and J ends lost 1 base and 2 bases respectively, with 12 bases between them. CDR3 length: 15 residues. As DNA, the CDR3 is TGTGCCAGCAGTTTATTTACAGTCCACACCTACGAGCAGTACTTC. It is translated as CASSLFTVHTYEQYF.